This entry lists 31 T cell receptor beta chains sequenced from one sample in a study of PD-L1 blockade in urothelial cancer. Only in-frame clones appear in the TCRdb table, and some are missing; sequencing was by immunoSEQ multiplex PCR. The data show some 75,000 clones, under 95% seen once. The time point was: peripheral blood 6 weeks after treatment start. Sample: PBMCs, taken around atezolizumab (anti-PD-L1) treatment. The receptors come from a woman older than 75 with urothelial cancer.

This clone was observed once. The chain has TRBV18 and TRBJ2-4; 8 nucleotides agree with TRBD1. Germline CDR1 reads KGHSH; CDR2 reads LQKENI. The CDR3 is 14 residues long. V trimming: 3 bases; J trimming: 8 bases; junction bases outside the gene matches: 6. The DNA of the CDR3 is TGTGCCAGCTCACCCGACAGGGGCGAGGACATTCAGTACTTC. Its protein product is CASSPDRGEDIQYF.

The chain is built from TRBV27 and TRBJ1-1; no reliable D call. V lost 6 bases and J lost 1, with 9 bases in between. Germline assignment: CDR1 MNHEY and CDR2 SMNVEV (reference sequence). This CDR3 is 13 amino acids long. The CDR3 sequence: CASSKYRNTEAFF. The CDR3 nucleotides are TGTGCCAGCAGCAAATACAGGAACACTGAAGCTTTCTTT.

In nucleotides, the CDR3 is TGTGCCAGCAGCGGAGTGGCAGCCGATCAGCCCCAGCATTTT. Protein: CASSGVAADQPQHF. V usage is TRBV7-9 and J usage is TRBJ1-5; the D is unclear. The CDR3 consists of 14 residues. V gave up 5 bases and J gave up 5 bases, with 13 bases separating them. Germline CDR1 SEHNR, CDR2 FQNEAQ (reference sequence).

The CDR3 coding sequence is TGTGCCAGCAGTGTTGAGGGGGTACTGAACACCGGGGAGCTGTTTTTT. Amino acid sequence: CASSVEGVLNTGELFF. The chain combines TRBV2 with TRBJ2-2, with D possibly TRBD1 on 6 matching bases. Germline V CDR1 and CDR2: SNHLY, FYNNEI. Trimming shortened V by 4 bases and J by 1 base, and 13 bases separated the two germline ends. This CDR3 contains 16 residues.

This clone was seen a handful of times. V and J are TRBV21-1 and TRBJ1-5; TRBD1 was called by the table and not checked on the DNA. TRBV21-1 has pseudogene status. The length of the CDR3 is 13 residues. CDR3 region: CASSTGSNQPQHF. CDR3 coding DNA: TGTGCCAGCAGCACAGGTAGCAATCAGCCCCAGCATTTT.

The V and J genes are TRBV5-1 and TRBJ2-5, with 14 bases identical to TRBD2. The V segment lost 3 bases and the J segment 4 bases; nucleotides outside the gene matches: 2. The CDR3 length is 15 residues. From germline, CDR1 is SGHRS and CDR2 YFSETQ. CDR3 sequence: CASSSGLAGVETQYF. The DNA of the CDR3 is TGCGCCAGCAGCTCGGGACTAGCGGGAGTAGAGACCCAGTACTTC.

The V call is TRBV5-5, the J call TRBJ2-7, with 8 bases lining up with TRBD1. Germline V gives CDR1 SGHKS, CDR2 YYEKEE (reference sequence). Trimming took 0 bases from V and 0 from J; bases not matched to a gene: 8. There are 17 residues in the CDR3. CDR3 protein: CASSLGTGSFPSYEQYF. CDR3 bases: TGTGCCAGCAGCTTGGGGACAGGGTCTTTCCCCTCCTACGAGCAGTACTTC.

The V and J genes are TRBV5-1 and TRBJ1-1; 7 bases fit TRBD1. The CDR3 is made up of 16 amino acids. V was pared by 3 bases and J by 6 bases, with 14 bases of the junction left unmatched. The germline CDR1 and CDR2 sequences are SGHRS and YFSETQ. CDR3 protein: CASSSDRTLTQPEAFF. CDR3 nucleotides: TGCGCCAGCAGCTCGGACAGGACGCTCACCCAGCCTGAAGCTTTCTTT.

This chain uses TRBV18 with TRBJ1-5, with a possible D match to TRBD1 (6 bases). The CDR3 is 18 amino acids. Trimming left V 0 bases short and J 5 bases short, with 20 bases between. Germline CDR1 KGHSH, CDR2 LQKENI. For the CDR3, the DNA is TGTGCCAGCTCACCACCTCCGATCTCCAGGGGTTGGTATCAGCCCCAGCATTTT. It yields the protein CASSPPPISRGWYQPQHF.

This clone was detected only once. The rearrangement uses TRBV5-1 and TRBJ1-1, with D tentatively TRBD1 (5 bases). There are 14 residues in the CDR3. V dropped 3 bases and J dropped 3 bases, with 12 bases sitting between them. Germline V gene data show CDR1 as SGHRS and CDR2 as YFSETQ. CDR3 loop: CASSWGGMDTEAFF. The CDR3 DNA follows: TGCGCCAGCAGCTGGGGCGGTATGGACACTGAAGCTTTCTTT.

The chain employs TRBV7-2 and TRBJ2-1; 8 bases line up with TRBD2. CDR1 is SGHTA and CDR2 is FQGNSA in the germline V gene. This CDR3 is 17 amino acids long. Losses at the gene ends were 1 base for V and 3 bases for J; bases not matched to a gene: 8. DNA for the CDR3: TGTGCCAGCAGCTTAGGACCCAGTGCGGGAGGCTACAATGAGCAGTTCTTC. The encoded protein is CASSLGPSAGGYNEQFF.

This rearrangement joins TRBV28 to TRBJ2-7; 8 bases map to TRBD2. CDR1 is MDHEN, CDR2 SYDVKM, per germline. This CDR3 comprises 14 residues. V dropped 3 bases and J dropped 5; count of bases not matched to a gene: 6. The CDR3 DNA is TGTGCCAGCAGTTTTGAGGGCGGGAGGAACGAGCAGTACTTC. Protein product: CASSFEGGRNEQYF.

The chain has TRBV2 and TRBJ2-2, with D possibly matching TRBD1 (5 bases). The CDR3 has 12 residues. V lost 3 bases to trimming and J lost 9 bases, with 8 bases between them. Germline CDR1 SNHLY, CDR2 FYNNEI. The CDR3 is CASSEGPRELFF. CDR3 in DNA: TGTGCCAGCAGTGAGGGGCCGAGGGAGCTGTTTTTT.

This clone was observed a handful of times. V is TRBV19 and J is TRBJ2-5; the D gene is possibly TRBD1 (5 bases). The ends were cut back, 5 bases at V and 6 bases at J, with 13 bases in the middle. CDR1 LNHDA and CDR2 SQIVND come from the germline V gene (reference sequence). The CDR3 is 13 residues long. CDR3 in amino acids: CASSQVSGKTQYF. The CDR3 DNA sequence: TGTGCCAGTAGTCAGGTGTCAGGGAAGACCCAGTACTTC.

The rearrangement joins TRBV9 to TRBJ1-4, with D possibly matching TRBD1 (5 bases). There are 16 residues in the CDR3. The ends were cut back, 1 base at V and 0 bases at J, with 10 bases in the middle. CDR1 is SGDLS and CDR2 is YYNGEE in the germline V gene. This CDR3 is CASSVQGTTTNEKLFF. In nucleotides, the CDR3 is TGTGCCAGCAGCGTACAGGGCACCACAACTAATGAAAAACTGTTTTTT.

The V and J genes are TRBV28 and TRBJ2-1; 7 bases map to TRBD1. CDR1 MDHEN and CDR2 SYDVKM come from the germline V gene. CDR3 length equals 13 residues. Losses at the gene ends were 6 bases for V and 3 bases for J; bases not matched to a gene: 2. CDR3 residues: CASSRDSYNEQFF. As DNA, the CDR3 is TGTGCCAGCAGCCGGGACAGCTACAATGAGCAGTTCTTC. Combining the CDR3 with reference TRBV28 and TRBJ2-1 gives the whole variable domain DVKVTQSSRYLVKRTGEKVFLECVQDMDHENMFWYRQDPGLGLRLIYFSYDVKMKEKGDIPEGYSVSREKKERFSLILESASTNQTSMYLCASSRDSYNEQFFGPGTRLTVL.

CDR3: CASSFQGSSEKLFF. CDR3 DNA sequence: TGTGCCAGCAGTTTTCAGGGTTCGAGTGAAAAACTGTTTTTT. The chain carries TRBV28 and TRBJ1-4, with D perhaps matching TRBD1 (5 bases). CDR3 length equals 14 residues. Germline values: CDR1 MDHEN, CDR2 SYDVKM. V lost 3 bases, J lost 7 bases, and 12 bases lay in between.

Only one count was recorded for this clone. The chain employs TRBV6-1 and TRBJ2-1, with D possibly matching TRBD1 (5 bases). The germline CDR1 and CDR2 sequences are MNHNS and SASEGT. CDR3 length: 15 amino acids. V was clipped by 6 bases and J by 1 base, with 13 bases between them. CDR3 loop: CASRDQGRSYNEQFF. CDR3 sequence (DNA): TGTGCCAGCAGGGATCAGGGCCGTTCCTACAATGAGCAGTTCTTC.

The CDR3 nucleotides are TGTGCCTGGAGTGGGGCCAGCGGGAGACTTGACGAGCAGTACTTC. Translation gives CAWSGASGRLDEQYF. The rearrangement uses TRBV30 and TRBJ2-7, with 8 bases lining up with TRBD2. This CDR3 region has 15 residues. The trim removed 1 base at V and 5 bases at J, leaving 10 bases unmatched. The germline CDR1 and CDR2 sequences are GTSNPN and SVGIG (reference sequence).

CDR3 loop: CQGGTQETQYF. As DNA, the CDR3 is TGCCAAGGGGGAACCCAAGAGACCCAGTACTTC. The chain uses TRBV29-1 and TRBJ2-5; D perhaps matches TRBD1 (6 bases). CDR1 is SQVTM, CDR2 ANQGSEA, per germline. CDR3 length: 11 residues.

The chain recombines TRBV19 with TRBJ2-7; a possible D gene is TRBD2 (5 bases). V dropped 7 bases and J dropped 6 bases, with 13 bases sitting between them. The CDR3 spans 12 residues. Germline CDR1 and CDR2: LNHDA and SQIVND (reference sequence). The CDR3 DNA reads TGTGCCAGTATTAGGATCGAGGGCGAGCAGTACTTC. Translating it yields CASIRIEGEQYF.

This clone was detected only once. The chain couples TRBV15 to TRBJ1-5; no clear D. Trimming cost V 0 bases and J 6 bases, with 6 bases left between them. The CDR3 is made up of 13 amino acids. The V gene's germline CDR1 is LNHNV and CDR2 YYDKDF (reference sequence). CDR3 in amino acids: CATSRDLSQPQHF. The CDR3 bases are TGTGCCACCAGCAGAGACTTATCTCAGCCCCAGCATTTT.

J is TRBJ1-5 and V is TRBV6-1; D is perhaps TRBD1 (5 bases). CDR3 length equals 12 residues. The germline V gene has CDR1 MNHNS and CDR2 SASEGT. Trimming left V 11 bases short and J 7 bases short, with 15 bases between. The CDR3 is CAGGVLYQPQHF. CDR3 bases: TGTGCCGGAGGGGTTCTCTACCAGCCCCAGCATTTT.

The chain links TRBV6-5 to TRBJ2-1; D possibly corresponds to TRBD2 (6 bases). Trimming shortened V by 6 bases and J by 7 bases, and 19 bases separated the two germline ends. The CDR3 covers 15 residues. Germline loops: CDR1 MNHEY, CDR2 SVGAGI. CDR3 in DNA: TGTGCCAGCAGAGGGGCGGGCGGGGAAGGAAATGAGCAGTTCTTC. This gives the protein CASRGAGGEGNEQFF.

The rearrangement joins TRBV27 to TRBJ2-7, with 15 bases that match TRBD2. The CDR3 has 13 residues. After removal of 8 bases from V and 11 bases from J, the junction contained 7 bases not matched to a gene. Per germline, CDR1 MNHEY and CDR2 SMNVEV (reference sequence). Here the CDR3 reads CASGTSGRSSKYF. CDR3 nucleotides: TGTGCCAGCGGGACTAGCGGGAGGTCCTCAAAGTACTTC.

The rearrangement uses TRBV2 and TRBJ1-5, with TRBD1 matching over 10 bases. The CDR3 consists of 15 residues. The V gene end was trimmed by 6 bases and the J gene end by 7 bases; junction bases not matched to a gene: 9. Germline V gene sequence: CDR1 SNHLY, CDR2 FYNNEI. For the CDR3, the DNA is TGTGCCAGCAGAGCGTCGACAGGGGGCGAGCAGCCCCAGCATTTT. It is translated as CASRASTGGEQPQHF.

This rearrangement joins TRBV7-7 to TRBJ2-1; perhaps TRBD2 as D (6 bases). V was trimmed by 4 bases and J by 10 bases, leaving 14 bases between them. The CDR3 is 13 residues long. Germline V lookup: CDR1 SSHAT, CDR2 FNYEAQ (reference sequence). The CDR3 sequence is CASSSGGTTEQFF. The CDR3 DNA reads TGTGCCAGCAGCTCTGGGGGGACCACGGAGCAGTTCTTC.

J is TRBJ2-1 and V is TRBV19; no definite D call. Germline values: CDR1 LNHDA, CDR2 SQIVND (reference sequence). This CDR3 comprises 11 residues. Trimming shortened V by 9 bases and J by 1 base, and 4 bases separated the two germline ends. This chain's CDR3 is CASLSYNEQFF. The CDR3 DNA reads TGTGCCAGCTTGTCCTACAATGAGCAGTTCTTC.

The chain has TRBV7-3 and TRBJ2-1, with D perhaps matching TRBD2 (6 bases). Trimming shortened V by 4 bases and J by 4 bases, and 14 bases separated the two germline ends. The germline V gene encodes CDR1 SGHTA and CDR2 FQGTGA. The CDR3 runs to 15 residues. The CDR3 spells CASSSPGVVYNEQFF. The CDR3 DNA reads TGTGCCAGCAGCTCCCCGGGGGTCGTATACAATGAGCAGTTCTTC.

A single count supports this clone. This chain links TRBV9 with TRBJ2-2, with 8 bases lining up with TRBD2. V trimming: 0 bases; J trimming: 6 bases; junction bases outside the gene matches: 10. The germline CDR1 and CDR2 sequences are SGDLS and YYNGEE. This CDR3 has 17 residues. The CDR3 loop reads CASSVDYRTSSAGELFF. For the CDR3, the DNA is TGTGCCAGCAGCGTAGATTACCGGACTAGCTCTGCCGGGGAGCTGTTTTTT.

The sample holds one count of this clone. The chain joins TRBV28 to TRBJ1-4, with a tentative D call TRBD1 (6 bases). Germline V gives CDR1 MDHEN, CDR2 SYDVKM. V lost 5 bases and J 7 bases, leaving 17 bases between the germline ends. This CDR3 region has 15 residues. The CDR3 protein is CASSKDGSRGEKLFF. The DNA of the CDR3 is TGTGCCAGCAGTAAAGACGGATCCAGGGGTGAAAAACTGTTTTTT.